The following is a T cell receptor (beta chain) sequence with its context. This clonotype occurred a few times. Its antigen remains unidentified. The sample holds no much larger clone one base away, and base qualities are not on file. The CDR3 numbers 16 residues from cysteine through phenylalanine. The DNA shown is the 48-base CDR3, in frame from base 1. In the germline V gene, CDR1 corresponds to SGDLS and CDR2 to YYNGEE. A distance of 11 bases separates the germline ends of V and J, which lose 1 base and 0 bases respectively. These data belong to a study of T-cell memory formation after mild COVID-19 (dated by TCRdb to the early 2020s). In terms of the full investigation: Most TCR sequence clusters were specific to one of the two donors. T-cell clones expanding and contracting after mild COVID-19 in a couple of donors were tracked by longitudinal TCRalpha and TCRbeta repertoire sequencing. Two young, previously healthy adult volunteers, one female and one male, were included in the cohort. The study at large found these results: Some responding clones were detected in pre-infection memory, which suggested that pre-existing cross-reactive memory T cells had joined the SARS-CoV-2 response. Contracting CD4+ clones appeared mostly in the CM and EM memory subsets, whereas CD8+ clones were enriched in EMRA. The study included only a couple of mild cases, and larger cohorts that include severe cases with pre-infection samples were judged to be necessary. Clones contracting from day 15 to 85 had balanced CD4/CD8 phenotypes, while a second wave expanding from day 15 to 37 was biased towards CD4+. Whether the second-wave clones peaking on day 37 were SARS-CoV-2 specific was not confirmed.

Ficoll-Paque density gradient centrifugation was the method used to isolate PBMCs. The sample was run on an Illumina NovaSeq 6000. Using 5'RACE with constant-segment primers, TCRalpha and TCRbeta cDNA libraries were constructed, with sample barcodes and unique molecular identifiers added in the process. RNA was extracted from every sample with Trizol reagent. Libraries were amplified in two PCR steps, with a second sample barcode and Illumina TruSeq adapters added in the second step. Libraries were sequenced on an Illumina NovaSeq with 2 x 150 bp paired-end reads. The paper's data handling went like this. Demultiplexing of reads and collapsing into UMI-guided consensus sequences were performed with migec v1.2.7. Using mixcr v2.1.11, the UMI consensuses were aligned to TRA and TRB V and J templates and assembled into clonotypes. Clonotypes were classified as expanded or contracted when called significant by both edgeR and NoisET, with noise models trained on biological replicates. For edgeR calls, a false discovery rate-adjusted p below 0.01 and a log2 fold-change threshold of 1 were applied. As an exploratory analysis of dynamics, max-normalized trajectories of the 1000 most abundant clonotypes were examined by PCA with hierarchical clustering. Each responding clone was given a CD4 or CD8 phenotype based on the CD4+ and CD8+ repertoires, which had been sequenced separately. TCRdb reanalyzed the raw reads on its own, using fastp at Q25 for trimming and MiXCR for clone calling, and kept in-frame beta chains. Under each unique CDR3 protein, matching rows form one entry showing the most common genes and DNA. TCRdb's processing, not the study's, gives the V and J calls here. The sample profile shows a few hundred thousand distinct CDR3 sequences; approximately 10% of them were found once. The ten biggest clones cover 20% to 25% of the sample.

The clonotype originates from a man aged 18 to 30 who had mild COVID-19 (a few samples of this study predate the infection). The sample titles of this study are shuffled in the database, so cell type and time point are left out; the donor was told from shared clones. This sequence uses TRBV9 and TRBJ1-3; the D gene cannot be resolved reliably. Material for sequencing was PBMCs or a T cell subset sorted from them (not recorded which). The bases read TGTGCCAGCAGCGTAATGGGCGGCAGCTCTGGAAACACCATATATTTT. Its product reads: CASSVMGGSSGNTIYF.